This entry lists 4 T cell receptor beta chains sequenced from one sample in a study of blood T cell repertoires in COVID-19. The assay was immunoSEQ multiplex PCR, and TCRdb's table has in-frame clones only and misses some. The data show around 50,000 clones, 83% seen once. The sequenced sample was peripheral blood. The receptors originated from a human donor in a cohort sampled during active COVID-19.

This chain uses TRBV7-9 with TRBJ1-3, with 7 positions matching TRBD1. Germline V lookup: CDR1 SEHNR, CDR2 FQNEAQ (reference sequence). The trim removed 5 bases at V and 2 bases at J, leaving 6 bases unmatched. The length of the CDR3 is 15 residues. DNA of the CDR3: TGTGCCAGCAGCAGAGGGGGGACAGCTGGAAACACCATATATTTT. Encoded protein: CASSRGGTAGNTIYF.

V and J are TRBV5-8 and TRBJ1-6, with 8 bases aligning to TRBD1. V trimming: 5 bases; J trimming: 2 bases; junction bases outside the gene matches: 12. Germline-derived CDR1 and CDR2 are SGHTS and YDEGEE. The CDR3 is 18 amino acids. For the CDR3, the DNA is TGTGCCAGCAGGCACGGACAGGGACCCATTCCCTATAATTCACCCCTCCACTTT. Translated, it gives CASRHGQGPIPYNSPLHF.

This chain joins TRBV6-6 and TRBJ2-3, with TRBD2 as a possible D gene (5 bases). The CDR3 consists of 12 residues. Between the trimmed V and J ends, which lost 5 bases and 4 bases, there was a span of 7 bases. Germline CDR1 and CDR2: MNHNY and SVGAGI (reference sequence). CDR3 DNA: TGTGCCAGCAGTACGGGATCAGATACGCAGTATTTT. Its translation: CASSTGSDTQYF.

The chain recombines TRBV19 with TRBJ1-1, with a weak D call TRBD1 (5 bases). CDR3 length: 13 amino acids. Germline CDR1 and CDR2: LNHDA and SQIVND (reference sequence). The V end lost 3 bases, the J end lost 4 bases, and 9 bases lay between the germline ends. CDR3 loop: CASSILRGTEAFF. The CDR3 nucleotides read TGTGCCAGTAGTATTCTAAGGGGCACTGAAGCTTTCTTT.